The 30 T cell receptor beta chains below come from one sample, sequenced in a study of T cell clusters in autoimmune cytopenias. One tube held mixed TRB-A and TRB-B primer pools for touch-down PCR. TCRdb reanalyzed the multiplex PCR reads and collapses them to one entry per CDR3 protein, without DNA. Seen in this sample are 4,500 to 6,000 distinct CDR3 sequences; the ten most common clones hold roughly 18%. TRB amplification used 200 to 250 ng of peripheral blood genomic DNA. The sequencing input was peripheral blood. All receptors come from a human donor with an autoimmune cytopenia or autoimmune hepatitis (not recorded which).

This clonotype is classed as medium-sized (0.01 to 0.1%) by frequency. The chain's CDR3 is CASSLSSAGRQETQYF. This chain joins TRBV5-1 and TRBJ2-5; the D call from TCRdb, TRBD1, cannot be confirmed without DNA. This CDR3 has 16 residues. Looked up from germline, CDR1 is SGHRS and CDR2 is YFSETQ.

The chain carries TRBV30 and TRBJ1-1. The CDR3 loop spans 13 amino acids. The germline V gene encodes CDR1 GTSNPN and CDR2 SVGIG (reference sequence). The CDR3 loop is CAWSVGRNTEAFF.

This clonotype counts as medium-sized by frequency. The chain links TRBV29-1 to TRBJ2-1; as DNA is missing, the TRBD2 call by TCRdb cannot be tested. The CDR3 length is 12 residues. Germline loops: CDR1 SQVTM, CDR2 ANQGSEA. This CDR3 is CSVEEGATSQFF.

Judged by frequency, this clonotype is medium-sized. The J gene is TRBJ2-3, the V gene TRBV30; TCRdb designates TRBD1, a call that cannot be tested without DNA. The germline gives CDR1 GTSNPN, CDR2 SVGIG (reference sequence). The CDR3 has 12 amino acids. The CDR3 sequence is CAWDAPRDTQYF.

Measured by frequency, this clonotype is medium-sized. This chain uses TRBV10-3 with TRBJ1-1. The germline V gene has CDR1 ENHRY and CDR2 SYGVKD. CDR3 size: 12 residues. The CDR3 here is CAIGQVDTEAFF.

According to its frequency, this clonotype is medium-sized. V is TRBV19 and J is TRBJ1-5; the D gene TCRdb calls, TRBD1, cannot be checked with no DNA. This CDR3 is 15 amino acids long. Germline values: CDR1 LNHDA, CDR2 SQIVND (reference sequence). The CDR3: CASWGGPIQNQPQHF. The variable domain in full, with the rest retrieved from reference TRBV19 and TRBJ1-5, is DGGITQSPKYLFRKEGQNVTLSCEQNLNHDAMYWYRQDPGQGLRLIYYSQIVNDFQKGDIAEGYSVSREKKESFPLTVTSAQKNPTAFYLCASWGGPIQNQPQHFGDGTRLSIL.

Frequency places this clonotype as medium-sized (0.01 to 0.1%). The genes are TRBV6-5 and TRBJ2-1. This CDR3 is 12 amino acids long. Germline V gene data show CDR1 as MNHEY and CDR2 as SVGAGI. The CDR3 protein is CASSYGNNEQFF.

This clonotype is medium-sized by frequency. CDR3: CASSLDRWGTEAFF. The chain carries TRBV5-6 and TRBJ1-1. Germline CDR1 and CDR2: SGHDT and YYEEEE. The CDR3 contains 14 residues.

By frequency, this clonotype is medium-sized. The V call is TRBV7-2, the J call TRBJ1-2. Per the germline V gene, CDR1 is SGHTA and CDR2 is FQGNSA. CDR3 length: 15 residues. CDR3 protein: CASSLYHLHVYGYTF.

V gene TRBV12-3 or TRBV12-4 combines with J gene TRBJ1-1; TCRdb's D gene call, TRBD1, goes unchecked for lack of DNA. CDR3 length equals 14 residues. The CDR3 is CASVKTPGTTEAFF.

This clonotype registers medium-sized by frequency. The rearrangement uses TRBV20-1 and TRBJ2-1; TCRdb's D call, TRBD1, is unchecked because there is no DNA. From germline, CDR1 is DFQATT and CDR2 SNEGSKA (reference sequence). The CDR3 extends over 15 amino acids. This CDR3 is CSAVRDTSSYNEQFF.

The chain uses TRBV2 and TRBJ2-5; the TCRdb call, TRBD2, lacks DNA for checking. The CDR3 length is 14 residues. CDR1 and CDR2 from the germline V gene are SNHLY and FYNNEI. This CDR3 is CASSSGGYQETQYF.

The rearrangement uses TRBV20-1 and TRBJ1-5. Per the germline V gene, CDR1 is DFQATT and CDR2 is SNEGSKA (reference sequence). The CDR3 length is 16 residues. CDR3 sequence: CSAPLLGGGSNQPQHF.

The chain employs TRBV20-1 and TRBJ1-6. The CDR3 consists of 16 residues. Germline assignment: CDR1 DFQATT and CDR2 SNEGSKA (reference sequence). The CDR3 sequence: CSAREIGGPEGSPLHF.

This chain uses TRBV27 with TRBJ2-7; TCRdb indicates TRBD1, and absent DNA this call remains unverified. Germline CDR1 MNHEY, CDR2 SMNVEV (reference sequence). The CDR3 totals 17 residues. This chain's CDR3 is CASRNSNRDREYHEQYF.

This clonotype is deemed medium-sized by its frequency. The chain uses TRBV11-2 and TRBJ2-3. CDR3 length equals 15 residues. The V gene's germline CDR1 is SGHAT and CDR2 FQNNGV. The CDR3: CASSLDRFSSDTQYF.

V and J are TRBV20-1 and TRBJ1-4; lacking DNA, the TRBD1 call made by TCRdb goes unchecked. Germline values: CDR1 DFQATT, CDR2 SNEGSKA (reference sequence). The CDR3 is made up of 13 amino acids. The CDR3 sequence is CSAKGQGRPKLFF.

The chain carries TRBV6-2 or TRBV6-3 and TRBJ1-1. The CDR3 is 11 amino acids. CDR1 is MNHEY and CDR2 is SVGEGT in the germline V gene. The CDR3 protein is CASSYRTEAFF.

V is TRBV18 and J is TRBJ1-6. Germline CDR1 is KGHSH and CDR2 is LQKENI. This CDR3 spans 13 amino acids. The CDR3 sequence: CASSPQGWAPLHF.

This clonotype is deemed medium-sized by its frequency. This sequence joins TRBV7-9 and TRBJ2-5; TCRdb selects TRBD2, and the lack of DNA leaves this call unchecked. The CDR3 totals 15 residues. Germline-derived CDR1 and CDR2 are SEHNR and FQNEAQ (reference sequence). CDR3 sequence: CASSPTSPALKTQYF.

By frequency, this clonotype registers medium-sized. The chain is built from TRBV20-1 and TRBJ2-1; the D call of TRBD2 rests on TCRdb alone, since no DNA is present to check it. The germline CDR1 and CDR2 sequences are DFQATT and SNEGSKA (reference sequence). The CDR3 runs 17 residues. The CDR3 region is CSASGTSGSESYNEQFF.

The genes are TRBV11-2 and TRBJ1-1. The CDR3 runs to 15 residues. The V gene's germline CDR1 is SGHAT and CDR2 FQNNGV. CDR3 residues: CASSLVAGGETAAFF.

This chain connects TRBV5-4 to TRBJ1-5; TCRdb indicates TRBD1, and absent DNA this call remains unverified. Germline CDR1 and CDR2: SGHNT and YYREEE (reference sequence). The CDR3 has 16 amino acids. Here the CDR3 reads CASSSGPPGENQPQHF.

This clonotype is medium-sized by frequency. J is TRBJ2-5 and V is TRBV7-9; TCRdb's assignment of TRBD2 cannot be checked, as there is no DNA. The germline CDR1 and CDR2 sequences are SEHNR and FQNEAQ (reference sequence). This CDR3 contains 17 residues. The CDR3 here is CASSLAALVGGGETQYF.

By frequency, this clonotype is medium-sized. The rearrangement links TRBV5-6 to TRBJ1-2. The CDR3 loop spans 11 amino acids. Looked up from germline, CDR1 is SGHDT and CDR2 is YYEEEE. The CDR3 here is CASSLGFGYTF.

The V gene is TRBV6-5, the J gene TRBJ2-4; TCRdb's assignment of TRBD1 cannot be checked, as there is no DNA. CDR1 is MNHEY, CDR2 SVGAGI, per germline. CDR3 length: 18 amino acids. The CDR3 reads CASSYSRQGALAKNIQYF.

The V and J genes are TRBV20-1 and TRBJ2-4; the TCRdb call, TRBD1, lacks DNA for checking. Germline CDR1 reads DFQATT; CDR2 reads SNEGSKA (reference sequence). CDR3 size: 13 residues. The CDR3 region is CSASRRDGGEQYF.

Its frequency marks this clonotype as medium-sized (0.01 to 0.1%). The genes are TRBV7-9 and TRBJ1-1; lacking DNA, the TRBD1 call made by TCRdb goes unchecked. Germline CDR1 reads SEHNR; CDR2 reads FQNEAQ (reference sequence). The length of the CDR3 is 14 residues. The CDR3 loop is CASSYNRGESEAFF.

The J gene is TRBJ1-1, the V gene TRBV11-2; the TRBD1 assignment by TCRdb is unverifiable without DNA. The V gene's germline CDR1 is SGHAT and CDR2 FQNNGV. The CDR3 covers 13 residues. This CDR3 reads CASSSRDREGAFF.

Frequency places this clonotype as medium-sized. The rearrangement links TRBV7-2 to TRBJ1-5; the D call from TCRdb, TRBD1, cannot be confirmed without DNA. The CDR3 has 13 amino acids. Per the germline V gene, CDR1 is SGHTA and CDR2 is FQGNSA. CDR3: CASSISRDQPQHF.